This T cell receptor (beta chain) was recovered during a study of T cell changes during pregnancy in multiple sclerosis. Clones were sequenced by immunoSEQ multiplex PCR, and TCRdb holds only the in-frame ones, with some missing. The sample has roughly 29,000 clones, 89% seen once. The CDR3 contains 13 residues. The germline CDR1 and CDR2 sequences are MNHNY and SVGAGI (reference sequence). J lost 6 bases, V lost 6 bases, and 4 bases had no gene match. Sequences were derived from CD8+ T cells from peripheral blood mononuclear cells, sampled after pregnancy. V usage is TRBV6-6 and J usage is TRBJ2-7, with 11 bases fitting TRBD2. This TCR derives from a female donor with multiple sclerosis, enrolled in a pregnancy study. The CDR3 loop reads CASSPTSGAEQYF. CDR3 in DNA: TGTGCCAGCAGCCCGACTAGCGGGGCCGAGCAGTACTTC.